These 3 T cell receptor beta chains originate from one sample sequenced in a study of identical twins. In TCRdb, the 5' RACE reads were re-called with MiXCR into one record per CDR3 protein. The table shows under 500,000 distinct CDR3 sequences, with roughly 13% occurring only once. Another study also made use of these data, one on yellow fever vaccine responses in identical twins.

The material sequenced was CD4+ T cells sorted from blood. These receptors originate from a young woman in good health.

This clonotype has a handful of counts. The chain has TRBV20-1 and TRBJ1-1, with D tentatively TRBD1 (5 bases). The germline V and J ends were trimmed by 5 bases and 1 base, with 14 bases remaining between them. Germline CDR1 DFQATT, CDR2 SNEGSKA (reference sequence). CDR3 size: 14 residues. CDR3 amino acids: CSAGDQGRNTEAFF. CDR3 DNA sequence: TGCAGTGCTGGGGATCAGGGACGGAACACTGAAGCTTTCTTT.

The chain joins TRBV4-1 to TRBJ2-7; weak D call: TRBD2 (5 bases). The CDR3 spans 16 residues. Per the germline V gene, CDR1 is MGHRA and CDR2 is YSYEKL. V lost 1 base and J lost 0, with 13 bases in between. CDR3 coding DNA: TGCGCCAGCAGCCAAGCAGTAGCGATTCCCTCCTACGAGCAGTACTTC. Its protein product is CASSQAVAIPSYEQYF.

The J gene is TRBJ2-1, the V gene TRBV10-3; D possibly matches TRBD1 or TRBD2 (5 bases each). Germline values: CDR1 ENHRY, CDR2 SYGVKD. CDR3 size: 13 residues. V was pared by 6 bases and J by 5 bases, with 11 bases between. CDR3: CAIRGDADNEQFF. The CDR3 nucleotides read TGTGCCATCAGGGGGGACGCGGACAATGAGCAGTTCTTC.